The 18 T cell receptor beta chains given below trace back to one sample, sequenced in a study of blood T cell repertoires in COVID-19. The method was immunoSEQ multiplex PCR; TCRdb's version includes in-frame clones alone and lacks a portion of them. The sample has roughly 260,000 clones; roughly 80% are singletons. The sequenced sample was peripheral blood. Every receptor here comes from a woman at least 80 years old with active or convalescent COVID-19.

Only a few counts were recorded for this clone. The chain combines TRBV3-1 (or the pseudogene TRBV3-2) with TRBJ2-7, with TRBD1 matching 7 bases. Germline values: CDR1 LGHDT, CDR2 YNNKEL (reference sequence). CDR3 length: 15 amino acids. Trimming cost V 2 bases and J 7 bases; bases outside gene matches: 11. The CDR3 sequence is CASSQHYDRAGEQYF. The CDR3 nucleotides are TGTGCCAGCAGCCAACATTACGACAGGGCAGGAGAGCAGTACTTC.

This clone was seen a few times. V gene TRBV5-6 combines with J gene TRBJ1-5; perhaps TRBD1 as D (5 bases). The CDR3 extends over 15 amino acids. Germline CDR1 and CDR2: SGHDT and YYEEEE. V lost 5 bases to trimming and J lost 2 bases, with 14 bases between them. CDR3 in DNA: TGTGCCAGCAGTTGGGGCCAGGTAGGCAATCAGCCCCAGCATTTT. As protein: CASSWGQVGNQPQHF.

The chain links TRBV6-4 to TRBJ2-1; TRBD1 agrees at 7 bases. Germline V CDR1 and CDR2: MRHNA, SNTAGT. The trim removed 6 bases at V and 4 bases at J, leaving 9 bases unmatched. The length of the CDR3 is 15 residues. The CDR3 reads CASSSDRDRYNEQFF. CDR3 DNA: TGTGCCAGCAGCTCCGACAGGGACCGGTACAATGAGCAGTTCTTC.

This chain connects TRBV6-5 to TRBJ2-3; the D gene is possibly TRBD1 (6 bases). Germline lookup yields CDR1 MNHEY and CDR2 SVGAGI. The germline V and J ends were trimmed by 6 bases and 3 bases, with 16 bases remaining between them. This CDR3 is 15 amino acids long. CDR3: CASSYSGQRTDTQYF. The DNA for the CDR3 is TGTGCCAGCAGCTATAGTGGACAGAGGACAGATACGCAGTATTTT.

The chain joins TRBV9 to TRBJ1-2, with TRBD1 identical over 8 bases. This CDR3 contains 15 residues. Germline V lookup: CDR1 SGDLS, CDR2 YYNGEE. With 4 bases clipped from V and 8 bases from J, the junction kept 13 bases outside the gene matches. The CDR3 DNA is TGTGCCAGCAGCCCGGACAGGGCAAGCCCCTGGGGCTACACCTTC. Translating gives CASSPDRASPWGYTF.

This chain uses TRBV2 with TRBJ1-6; maybe TRBD1 (6 bases). Deletions cut 4 bases from V and 14 bases from J, with 15 bases between. CDR1 and CDR2 (germline): SNHLY, FYNNEI. The CDR3 sequence is 13 residues long. CDR3 DNA sequence: TGTGCCAGCAGTGCCCTGGACAGCCGTGCCCTCCACTTT. This encodes CASSALDSRALHF.

This clone showed up many times. J is TRBJ2-7 and V is TRBV4-1; 9 bases fit TRBD1. V dropped 3 bases and J dropped 5; count of bases not matched to a gene: 8. CDR1 MGHRA and CDR2 YSYEKL come from the germline V gene. This CDR3 is 15 amino acids long. CDR3: CASSQRHRGPDEQYF. In DNA form, the CDR3 reads TGCGCCAGCAGCCAGCGGCACAGGGGGCCAGACGAGCAGTACTTC.

The chain joins TRBV2 to TRBJ1-5; 11 bases align to TRBD1. In germline, CDR1 is SNHLY, CDR2 FYNNEI. This CDR3 is 16 amino acids long. After removal of 6 bases from V and 4 bases from J, the junction contained 8 bases not matched to a gene. The CDR3 here is CASSRDRGYANQPQHF. The CDR3 nucleotides are TGTGCCAGCAGCCGGGACAGGGGGTATGCGAATCAGCCCCAGCATTTT.

Here the CDR3 DNA reads TGTGCCAGCAGCCCCCGGGGAGGGAATAGGTACGAGCAGTACTTC. As protein: CASSPRGGNRYEQYF. This sequence joins TRBV6-5 and TRBJ2-7; TRBD2 matches 7 bases. Germline-derived CDR1 and CDR2 are MNHEY and SVGAGI. V lost 6 bases and J lost 4; bases outside the gene matches: 12. The CDR3 has 15 amino acids.

The rearrangement links TRBV28 to TRBJ1-4, with 8 bases matching TRBD1. This CDR3 is 15 amino acids long. Germline CDR1 reads MDHEN; CDR2 reads SYDVKM. With V trimmed by 5 bases and J by 7 bases, 9 bases remained unmatched. This CDR3 is CASSAAGGALEKLFF. The CDR3 bases are TGTGCCAGCAGTGCTGCAGGGGGCGCGCTTGAAAAACTGTTTTTT.

The chain employs TRBV5-1 and TRBJ2-7; 7 bases are shared with TRBD1. In germline, CDR1 is SGHRS, CDR2 YFSETQ. V was clipped by 4 bases and J by 2 bases; unmatched bases: 6. The CDR3 is 14 amino acids. CDR3 sequence (DNA): TGCGCCAGCAGCCCGGGACAGCGAGCCTACGAGCAGTACTTC. This encodes CASSPGQRAYEQYF.

The table lists this clone with a few counts. The rearrangement uses TRBV7-9 and TRBJ1-3; D call uncertain. Trimming pared 2 bases from V and 0 bases from J, leaving 8 bases between. CDR1 SEHNR and CDR2 FQNEAQ come from the germline V gene (reference sequence). CDR3 size: 15 residues. Here the CDR3 reads CASSLIPNSGNTIYF. Here the CDR3 DNA reads TGTGCCAGCAGCTTAATTCCAAACTCTGGAAACACCATATATTTT.

V is TRBV19 and J is TRBJ1-5; D gene unclear. Germline V gene sequence: CDR1 LNHDA, CDR2 SQIVND (reference sequence). This CDR3 has 13 residues. V dropped 7 bases and J dropped 4 bases, with 11 bases sitting between them. The CDR3 DNA is TGTGCCAGTACCTCTAGGGAGAATCAGCCCCAGCATTTT. It encodes CASTSRENQPQHF.

This clone was observed a few times. This rearrangement joins TRBV30 to TRBJ1-4; tentative D call: TRBD1 (5 bases). The germline V gene has CDR1 GTSNPN and CDR2 SVGIG (reference sequence). The V end lost 5 bases, the J end lost 7 bases, and 17 bases lay between the germline ends. The CDR3 totals 14 residues. As DNA, the CDR3 is TGTGCCTGGGCCCGACAGCACGGCGGTGAAAAACTGTTTTTT. Translated, it gives CAWARQHGGEKLFF. Using reference TRBV30 and TRBJ1-4 for the parts outside the CDR3, the full variable domain is SQTIHQWPATLVQPVGSPLSLECTVEGTSNPNLYWYRQAAGRGLQLLFYSVGIGQISSEVPQNLSASRPQDRQFILSSKKLLLSDSGFYLCAWARQHGGEKLFFGSGTQLSVL.

This clone was found once. CDR3 residues: CATSRDSSSGVEQYF. CDR3 coding DNA: TGTGCCACCAGCAGAGATTCTTCTAGCGGGGTCGAGCAGTACTTC. The rearrangement uses TRBV15 and TRBJ2-7, with 9 positions matching TRBD2. In germline, CDR1 is LNHNV, CDR2 YYDKDF (reference sequence). V was pared by 0 bases and J by 6 bases, with 6 bases of the junction left unmatched. This CDR3 is 15 amino acids long.

The genes are TRBV30 and TRBJ1-2; maybe TRBD1 (5 bases). V lost 3 bases and J 7 bases, leaving 9 bases between the germline ends. The CDR3 sequence is 11 residues long. Germline CDR1 is GTSNPN and CDR2 is SVGIG (reference sequence). In nucleotides, the CDR3 is TGTGCCTGGAGGACGGGGGTTGGCTACACCTTC. It specifies CAWRTGVGYTF.

The chain carries TRBV6-6 and TRBJ2-7; D ambiguous. V lost 0 bases and J 6 bases, leaving 3 bases between the germline ends. The CDR3 has 11 amino acids. The V gene's germline CDR1 is MNHNY and CDR2 SVGAGI (reference sequence). The CDR3 nucleotides are TGTGCCAGCAGTTACTCCAGCGAGCAGTACTTC. Its protein product is CASSYSSEQYF.

J is TRBJ2-3 and V is TRBV15; 7 bases align to TRBD2. V lost 3 bases and J lost 4; bases outside the gene matches: 16. Germline V CDR1 and CDR2: LNHNV, YYDKDF (reference sequence). There are 18 residues in the CDR3. CDR3 loop: CATSSGSLGGLVADTQYF. The CDR3 DNA reads TGTGCCACCAGCAGTGGCTCTCTCGGGGGGTTAGTAGCAGATACGCAGTATTTT.